A selection of T cell receptor beta chains follows, all from one sample in a study of PD-1 blockade in classical Hodgkin lymphoma. The table came from immunoSEQ multiplex PCR; TCRdb's copy has only in-frame clones and leaves some out. Among over 20,000 clones listed, 65% to 80% were seen once. The material was peripheral blood mononuclear cells (PBMCs), obtained before the fourth cycle of nivolumab. All receptors derive from a human donor with classical Hodgkin lymphoma. Each CDR3 is given with its conserved first and last residue. The order of the fields is J gene, V gene, D gene, clone size, CDR3 DNA, CDR3 protein. A D gene is named only where the DNA matches it firmly. Size values are once, few and many counts, or a class for expanded clones, and some rows have none.

J: TRBJ2-3
V: TRBV4-2
D: TRBD1
size: -
DNA: TGTGCCAGCAAGTCCAAGGGGGCGGGCACAGATACGCAGTATTTT
CDR3: CASKSKGAGTDTQYF

J: TRBJ1-1
V: TRBV28
D: TRBD1
size: -
DNA: TGTGCCAGCAGTTCGACGGGACAGGGTTATACTGAAGCTTTCTTT
CDR3: CASSSTGQGYTEAFF

J: TRBJ2-2
V: TRBV7-8
D: -
size: -
DNA: TGTGCCAGCAGCTTTGGAGACACCGGGGAGCTGTTTTTT
CDR3: CASSFGDTGELFF

J: TRBJ2-2
V: TRBV7-9
D: TRBD2
size: -
DNA: TGTGCCAGCAGCTTTGGCGGGGGAAACACCGGGGAGCTGTTTTTT
CDR3: CASSFGGGNTGELFF

J: TRBJ2-1
V: TRBV14
D: -
size: -
DNA: TGTGCCAGCAGCCCCGGGACCCAAAACATTCAAAACAATGAGCAGTTCTTC
CDR3: CASSPGTQNIQNNEQFF

J: TRBJ2-3
V: TRBV18
D: TRBD2
size: -
DNA: TGTGCCAGCTCACCGGGAGCGGGGGGGCGTAGCACAGATACGCAGTATTTT
CDR3: CASSPGAGGRSTDTQYF

J: TRBJ2-7
V: TRBV9
D: -
size: once
DNA: TGTGCCAGCAGCGTAGGCCCCCCGGTCCACGAGCAGTACTTC
CDR3: CASSVGPPVHEQYF

J: TRBJ2-1
V: TRBV11-2
D: -
size: -
DNA: TGTGCCAGCACCCCAACGGGGGTCCGAACGGGGGAGCAGTTCTTC
CDR3: CASTPTGVRTGEQFF

J: TRBJ1-6
V: TRBV9
D: -
size: once
DNA: TGTGCCAGCAGCTTCGGCGGAGTCCTTTCACCCCTCCACTTT
CDR3: CASSFGGVLSPLHF

J: TRBJ1-5
V: TRBV6-6
D: TRBD1
size: once
DNA: TGTGCCAGCAGCCGACGTATAGACAGGGATCAGCCCCAGCATTTT
CDR3: CASSRRIDRDQPQHF

J: TRBJ1-3
V: TRBV7-6
D: -
size: once
DNA: TGTGCCAGCAGCTTAACCGGGCCCACGAAAGGAAACACCATATATTTT
CDR3: CASSLTGPTKGNTIYF